Each of the 2 T cell receptor beta chains below was sequenced from the same sample in a study of early T cells in non-severe SARS-CoV-2 infection. MiXCR, run by TCRdb on the 5' RACE reads, gives a single entry per CDR3 protein. The repertoire holds roughly 100,000 distinct CDR3 sequences, 13% seen once, with over 5% in the top ten. Material: whole blood. Receptor source: an adult who was a healthcare worker with PCR-confirmed SARS-CoV-2 infection or an uninfected control (not recorded which).

This clonotype showed up many times. This chain uses TRBV7-9 with TRBJ2-1; D is possibly TRBD2 (6 bases). Deletions cut 1 base from V and 8 bases from J, with 21 bases between. From germline, CDR1 is SEHNR and CDR2 FQNEAQ (reference sequence). The CDR3 is 17 residues long. The CDR3 DNA follows: TGTGCCAGCAGCTTAGTTGGCGGGATCCTCCGTCCCGATGAGCAGTTCTTC. Translation gives CASSLVGGILRPDEQFF.

This clonotype showed up just a few times. This chain links TRBV12-3 or TRBV12-4 with TRBJ2-7, with 7 bases matching TRBD1. The CDR3 length is 13 residues. Trimming removed 5 bases from V and 5 bases from J; junction bases left unmatched: 6. The CDR3 nucleotides read TGTGCCAGCAGTCCACAGGGGTCCCACGAGCAGTACTTC. This translates into CASSPQGSHEQYF.